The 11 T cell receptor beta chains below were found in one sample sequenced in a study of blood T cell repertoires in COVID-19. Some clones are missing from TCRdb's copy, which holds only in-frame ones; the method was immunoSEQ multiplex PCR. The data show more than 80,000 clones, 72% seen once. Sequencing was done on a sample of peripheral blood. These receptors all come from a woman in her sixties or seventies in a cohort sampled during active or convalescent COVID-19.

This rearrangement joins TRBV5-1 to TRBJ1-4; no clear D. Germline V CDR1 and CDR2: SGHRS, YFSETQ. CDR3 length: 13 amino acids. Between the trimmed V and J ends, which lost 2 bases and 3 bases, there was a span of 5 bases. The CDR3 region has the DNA TGCGCCAGCAGCTTTGGGCCTAATGAAAAACTGTTTTTT. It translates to CASSFGPNEKLFF. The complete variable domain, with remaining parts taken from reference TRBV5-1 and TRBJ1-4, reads KAGVTQTPRYLIKTRGQQVTLSCSPISGHRSVSWYQQTPGQGLQFLFEYFSETQRNKGNFPGRFSGRQFSNSRSEMNVSTLELGDSALYLCASSFGPNEKLFFGSGTQLSVL.

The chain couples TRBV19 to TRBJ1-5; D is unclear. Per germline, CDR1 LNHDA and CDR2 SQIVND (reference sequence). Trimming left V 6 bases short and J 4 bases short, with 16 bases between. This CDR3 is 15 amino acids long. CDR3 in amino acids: CASSLRLPGNQPQHF. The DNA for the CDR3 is TGTGCCAGTAGCCTAAGGCTCCCGGGGAATCAGCCCCAGCATTTT.

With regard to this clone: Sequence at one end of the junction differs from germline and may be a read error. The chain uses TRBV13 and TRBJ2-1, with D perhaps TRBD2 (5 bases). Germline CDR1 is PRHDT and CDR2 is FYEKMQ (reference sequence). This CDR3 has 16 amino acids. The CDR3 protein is CASSLGGLTRYNEQFF. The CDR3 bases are TGTGCCAGCAGCCTAGGAGGACTCACTAGGTACAATGAGCAGTTCTTC. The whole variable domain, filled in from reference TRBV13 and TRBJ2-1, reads AAGVIQSPRHLIKEKRETATLKCYPIPRHDTVYWYQQGPGQDPQFLISFYEKMQSDKGSIPDRFSAQQFSDYHSELNMSSLELGDSALYFCASSLGGLTRYNEQFFGPGTRLTVL.

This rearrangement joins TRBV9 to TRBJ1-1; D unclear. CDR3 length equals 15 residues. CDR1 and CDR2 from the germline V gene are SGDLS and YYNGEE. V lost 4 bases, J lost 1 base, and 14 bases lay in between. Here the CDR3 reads CASSPTYGKNTEAFF. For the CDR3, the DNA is TGTGCCAGCAGCCCCACTTACGGGAAGAACACTGAAGCTTTCTTT. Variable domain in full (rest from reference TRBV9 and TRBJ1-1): DSGVTQTPKHLITATGQRVTLRCSPRSGDLSVYWYQQSLDQGLQFLIQYYNGEERAKGNILERFSAQQFPDLHSELNLSSLELGDSALYFCASSPTYGKNTEAFFGQGTRLTVV.

The chain's CDR3 is CASAHFDRAEGYTF. CDR3 in DNA: TGTGCCAGTGCGCACTTCGACAGGGCCGAGGGCTACACCTTC. The chain employs TRBV19 and TRBJ1-2, with 7 bases fitting TRBD1. Germline trimming cut 8 bases from V and 8 bases from J; bases unmatched to any gene: 14. This CDR3 region has 14 residues. Germline CDR1 is LNHDA and CDR2 is SQIVND (reference sequence).

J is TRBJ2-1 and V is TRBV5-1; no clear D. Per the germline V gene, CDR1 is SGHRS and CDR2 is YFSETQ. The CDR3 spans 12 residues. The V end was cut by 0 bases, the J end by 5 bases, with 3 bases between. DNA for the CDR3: TGCGCCAGCAGCTTGGATAACAATGAGCAGTTCTTC. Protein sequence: CASSLDNNEQFF.

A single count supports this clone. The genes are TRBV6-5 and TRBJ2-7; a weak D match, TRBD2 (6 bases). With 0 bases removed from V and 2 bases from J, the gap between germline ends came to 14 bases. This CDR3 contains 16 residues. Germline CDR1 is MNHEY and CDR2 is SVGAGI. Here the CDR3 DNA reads TGTGCCAGCAGTTACTCGTGGGACTTTCCCCCCTACGAGCAGTACTTC. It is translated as CASSYSWDFPPYEQYF.

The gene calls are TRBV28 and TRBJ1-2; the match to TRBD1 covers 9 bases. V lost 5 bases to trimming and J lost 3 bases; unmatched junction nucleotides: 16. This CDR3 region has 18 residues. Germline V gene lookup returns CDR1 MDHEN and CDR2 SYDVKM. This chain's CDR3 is CASSNNRGQGRVDYGYTF. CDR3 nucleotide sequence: TGTGCCAGCAGTAACAACCGTGGACAGGGGCGAGTTGACTATGGCTACACCTTC.

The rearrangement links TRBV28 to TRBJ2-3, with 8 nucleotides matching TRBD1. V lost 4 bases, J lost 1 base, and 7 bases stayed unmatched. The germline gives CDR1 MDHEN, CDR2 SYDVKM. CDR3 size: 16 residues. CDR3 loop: CASSSHPGGGTDTQYF. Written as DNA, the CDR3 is TGTGCCAGCAGTTCCCACCCAGGGGGCGGCACAGATACGCAGTATTTT.

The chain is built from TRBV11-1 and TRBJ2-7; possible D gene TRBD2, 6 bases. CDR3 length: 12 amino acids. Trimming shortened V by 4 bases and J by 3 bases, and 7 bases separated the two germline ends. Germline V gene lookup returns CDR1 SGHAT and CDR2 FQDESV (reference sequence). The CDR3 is CASSYGGYEQYF. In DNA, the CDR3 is TGTGCCAGCAGCTACGGGGGCTACGAGCAGTACTTC.

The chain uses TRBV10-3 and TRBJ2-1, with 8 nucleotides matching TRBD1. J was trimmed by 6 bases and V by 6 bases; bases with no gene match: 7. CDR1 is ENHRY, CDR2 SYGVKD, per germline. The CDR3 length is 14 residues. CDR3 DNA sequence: TGTGCCATCAGGGGGGACAGGTTGGGCAATGAGCAGTTCTTC. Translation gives CAIRGDRLGNEQFF.